This T cell receptor beta chain was recorded in a study of PD-1 blockade in classical Hodgkin lymphoma. As for the study in general: Nivolumab dosing for patients was 3 mg/kg, administered intravenously every 2 weeks. Overall study results and limits: Individuals who commenced nivolumab within less than 1 year of ASCT were excluded. For complete responders, baseline diversity was comparable to that of newly diagnosed patients.

Produced via immunoSEQ multiplex PCR; TCRdb's table is partial and in-frame only. The sample yields 15,000 to 20,000 clones, over 80% seen once. With respect to this clone: Its antigen is still unknown.

The CDR3 contains 14 residues. J gave up 6 bases and V 5 bases, and 6 bases lay outside the gene matches. The germline V gene encodes CDR1 SGHVS and CDR2 FNYEAQ. Brentuximab vedotin exposure varied, and every patient relapsed after autologous stem cell transplantation. Magnetic depletion of unwanted cells isolated CD4+ T cells from thawed PBMCs. This receptor was identified in a human donor with classical Hodgkin lymphoma. This sample comprised CD4+ T cells from blood, obtained at baseline. This chain connects TRBV7-6 to TRBJ1-2; 10 bases fit TRBD1. The CDR3 DNA is TGTGCCAGCAGCCCCCGGGACAGGGGCCATGGCTACACCTTC. Translated: CASSPRDRGHGYTF.